Listed below are T cell receptor beta chains from one sample, sequenced in a study of T-cell memory formation after mild COVID-19. TCRdb fed the 5' RACE reads into MiXCR, producing one record per CDR3 protein. This sample has some 48,000 distinct CDR3 sequences, with about 12% found just once. Sample: PBMCs or a T cell subset sorted from them (not recorded which). The receptors originated from a man aged 18 to 29 who had mild COVID-19 (a few samples of this study predate the infection). Cell type and time point are not known. The CDR3 runs from the conserved cysteine through the conserved F or W. D genes are given only for firm matches.

D gene: -; V gene: TRBV20-1; CDR3 protein: CSAARDDYEQYF
D gene: -; V gene: TRBV11-2; CDR3 protein: CASSLREYEQYF
D gene: -; V gene: TRBV7-2; CDR3 protein: CASSPGRLNTEAFF
D gene: -; V gene: TRBV28; CDR3 protein: CASSLGGGAYGYTF
D gene: -; V gene: TRBV5-1; CDR3 protein: CASSLNGSPLHF
D gene: -; V gene: TRBV6-2/TRBV6-3; CDR3 protein: CASSYSRFLAKNIQYF
D gene: -; V gene: TRBV7-2; CDR3 protein: CASSLVYDSSTDTQYF
D gene: -; V gene: TRBV3-1; CDR3 protein: CASSHESRTQYF
D gene: -; V gene: TRBV19; CDR3 protein: CASSIVDEQFF
D gene: TRBD1; V gene: TRBV5-1; CDR3 protein: CASSLARDSLRAGELFF
D gene: -; V gene: TRBV10-2; CDR3 protein: CASSESHRDQPQHF
D gene: TRBD2; V gene: TRBV7-2; CDR3 protein: CASSLTAGVQETQYF
D gene: -; V gene: TRBV7-9; CDR3 protein: CASSWVGWGNTEAFF
D gene: -; V gene: TRBV28; CDR3 protein: CASSSSRYEQYF
D gene: -; V gene: TRBV9; CDR3 protein: CASSVTLNTEAFF
D gene: -; V gene: TRBV3-1; CDR3 protein: CAISQVGMRGTEAFF
D gene: -; V gene: TRBV11-2; CDR3 protein: CASSLGEGTQYF
D gene: -; V gene: TRBV7-2; CDR3 protein: CASRPDPPGYGELFF
D gene: -; V gene: TRBV7-2; CDR3 protein: CASSLGGAGANVLTF
D gene: -; V gene: TRBV6-5; CDR3 protein: CASKRFNYGYTF
D gene: TRBD1; V gene: TRBV7-3; CDR3 protein: CASSLNRGDGYTF
D gene: -; V gene: TRBV10-2; CDR3 protein: CASTDGGYGYTF